The following is a TCR beta chain sequence with its context. Its antigen is unidentified. This specimen comes from a study of cytomegalovirus exposure and HLA in healthy donors. General study points: The study put some 150 TCR beta chains on its list as cytomegalovirus-associated. A later analysis showed that HLA-associated TCR beta chains had undergone more clonal expansion than equally common others.

Researchers ran the PCR with 60 Vbeta and 13 Jbeta primers. TCRdb's table, derived via immunoSEQ multiplex PCR, lists solely in-frame clones and lacks some. The table lists some 130,000 clones, around 63% of them singletons. This CDR3 comprises 12 residues. Germline V gene sequence: CDR1 MGHRA, CDR2 YSYEKL. Between the trimmed V and J ends, which lost 1 base and 9 bases, there was a span of 6 bases. Sequenced input: PBMCs. The sequence was obtained from a human donor in good health. The V call is TRBV4-1, the J call TRBJ2-2; no firm D call. The DNA for the CDR3 is TGCGCCAGCAGCCAAGGGAGTCGGGAGCTGTTTTTT. Translating gives CASSQGSRELFF.